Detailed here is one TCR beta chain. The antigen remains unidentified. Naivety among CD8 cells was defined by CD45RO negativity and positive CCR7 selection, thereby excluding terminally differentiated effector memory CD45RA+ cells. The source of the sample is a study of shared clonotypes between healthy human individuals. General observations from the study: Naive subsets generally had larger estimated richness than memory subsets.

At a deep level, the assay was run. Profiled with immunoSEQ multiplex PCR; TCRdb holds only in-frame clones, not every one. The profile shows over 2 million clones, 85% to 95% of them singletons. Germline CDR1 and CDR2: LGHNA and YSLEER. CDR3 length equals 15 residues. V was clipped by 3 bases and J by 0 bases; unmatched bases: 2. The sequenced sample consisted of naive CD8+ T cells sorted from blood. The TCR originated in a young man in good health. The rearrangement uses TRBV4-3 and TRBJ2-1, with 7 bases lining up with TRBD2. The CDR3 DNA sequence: TGCGCCAGCAGCCAGGGGACTATCTCCTACAATGAGCAGTTCTTC. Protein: CASSQGTISYNEQFF.